These 9 T cell receptor beta chains share one sample of origin, sequenced in a study of spatial heterogeneity in lung cancer. Time point here: sample taken at primary tumor resection. Sequencing covered unsorted whole RNA taken from tumor, nontumor lung or frozen PBMC. From the 5' RACE reads, TCRdb called clonotypes with MiXCR, one entry per CDR3 protein. In the table there are 50,000 to 65,000 distinct CDR3 sequences, about 8% of which are singletons. The specimen was PBMCs, collected at surgery. Receptors were obtained from a female donor with early-stage non-small cell lung cancer.

This clonotype was recorded at least ten times. This sequence joins TRBV29-1 and TRBJ1-4; D not resolved. V was clipped by 5 bases and J by 8 bases, with 12 bases between them. The germline V gene has CDR1 SQVTM and CDR2 ANQGSEA. The CDR3 contains 12 residues. The CDR3 loop reads CSVRERAEKLFF. Here the CDR3 DNA reads TGCAGCGTTAGGGAAAGGGCCGAAAAACTGTTTTTT.

This clonotype was detected only a few times. The chain is built from TRBV15 and TRBJ1-3; possibly TRBD1 for D (5 bases). CDR1 is LNHNV and CDR2 is YYDKDF in the germline V gene (reference sequence). The CDR3 contains 17 residues. The V end was cut by 3 bases, the J end by 0 bases, with 15 bases between. CDR3: CATSRAREGTSGNTIYF. The CDR3 nucleotides are TGTGCCACCAGCAGGGCCAGGGAGGGAACCTCTGGAAACACCATATATTTT.

This clonotype was seen only a few times. The V call is TRBV5-6, the J call TRBJ1-1, with D possibly being TRBD1 (5 bases). The CDR3 is 18 amino acids. V lost 3 bases to trimming and J lost 0 bases, with 21 bases between them. Germline CDR1 is SGHDT and CDR2 is YYEEEE. CDR3 protein: CASSSAGGIKRLNTEAFF. CDR3 nucleotides: TGTGCCAGCAGCTCCGCCGGGGGAATTAAGAGGTTGAACACTGAAGCTTTCTTT.

This chain joins TRBV7-9 and TRBJ2-6; 7 positions agree with TRBD2. Germline-derived CDR1 and CDR2 are SEHNR and FQNEAQ (reference sequence). V trimming: 3 bases; J trimming: 0 bases; junction bases outside the gene matches: 8. The CDR3 length is 18 residues. CDR3 in DNA: TGTGCCAGCAGCTTGGGGAGGGGAACCTACTCTGGGGCCAACGTCCTGACTTTC. The encoded protein is CASSLGRGTYSGANVLTF.

This clonotype was counted a few times. The rearrangement uses TRBV6-5 and TRBJ2-5; perhaps TRBD1 as D (5 bases). Per the germline V gene, CDR1 is MNHEY and CDR2 is SVGAGI. Trimming shortened V by 2 bases and J by 3 bases, and 7 bases separated the two germline ends. CDR3 size: 13 residues. The DNA for the CDR3 is TGTGCCAGCAGTTACGCAGGGAAAGAGACCCAGTACTTC. This encodes CASSYAGKETQYF.

J is TRBJ2-5 and V is TRBV20-1; D is perhaps TRBD2 (5 bases). This CDR3 is built from 15 residues. V gave up 2 bases and J gave up 0 bases, with 13 bases separating them. Germline CDR1 and CDR2: DFQATT and SNEGSKA (reference sequence). CDR3 bases: TGCAGTGCTAGACTGGGAAGCGGCAACCAAGAGACCCAGTACTTC. Amino acid sequence: CSARLGSGNQETQYF.

The chain employs TRBV6-6 and TRBJ1-1; TRBD1 aligns across 7 bases. The V gene's germline CDR1 is MNHNY and CDR2 SVGAGI (reference sequence). This CDR3 comprises 16 residues. The V segment lost 9 bases and the J segment 0 bases; nucleotides outside the gene matches: 13. The CDR3 sequence: CASETGAVPMNTEAFF. In nucleotides, the CDR3 is TGTGCCAGTGAAACAGGGGCCGTCCCCATGAACACTGAAGCTTTCTTT.

This clonotype was counted ten times or more. The chain recombines TRBV9 with TRBJ2-7, with D hard to call. This CDR3 has 13 residues. V lost 0 bases and J 0 bases, leaving 4 bases between the germline ends. Germline CDR1 is SGDLS and CDR2 is YYNGEE. CDR3 bases: TGTGCCAGCAGCGTAGGTAGCTCCTACGAGCAGTACTTC. This gives the protein CASSVGSSYEQYF.

This clonotype has only a few counts. The chain has TRBV12-3 or TRBV12-4 and TRBJ1-5; a weak D match, TRBD1 (6 bases). The CDR3 covers 14 residues. With 7 bases removed from V and 2 bases from J, the gap between germline ends came to 12 bases. The CDR3 here is CASNTRGGNQPQHF. CDR3 nucleotides: TGTGCCAGCAACACCAGGGGAGGCAATCAGCCCCAGCATTTT.